This T cell receptor (beta chain) was retrieved from a study of cytomegalovirus exposure and HLA in healthy donors (dated by TCRdb to 2017 to 2019). Background on the whole study: In an earlier analysis of approximately 500 of the donors, 276 Gb of sequence data and some 120 million unique TCR beta sequences from roughly 180 million T cells were reported. A later analysis re-examined previously published TCR beta repertoires from 500 to 700 donors and added high-resolution HLA genotyping to investigate patterns of TCR occurrence. Genome-wide SNP genotypes for about three fifths of the roughly 700 donors were used in a later genetic analysis, which treated that subset as a discovery cohort. A handful of DR-DQ haplotypes were handled as single units for association and clustering because linkage in the cohort was strong. The study was designed to test whether signatures of past pathogen exposure could be identified by cataloging public T cell receptors. On average, around 230,000 unique TCR beta nucleotide sequences were sequenced per donor among 300 to 500 genotyped donors of the cohort, with roughly 18% of those sequences being non-productive. Typing coverage varied by locus: about 620-640 donors for A, B, C, DRB1 and DQB1; more than 500 for DQA1; approximately 610 for DPA1; around 450 for DPB1. About 280 gigabases of sequencing data and 70 million to 100 million unique TCR sequences made up an early release that covered 640 HLA-typed donors. A separate validation cohort of roughly 130 different subjects was used in addition to the roughly 700-subject first cohort. An earlier analysis of approximately 630 of the donors applied high-throughput TCR beta sequencing to assess whether each TCR beta V gene segment acted as functional or pseudogenic. The later analysis used no new phenotypic data to find candidate immune exposures, relying instead on TCR beta sequences and their occurrence across donors. Every discovery cohort repertoire had been produced on one sequencing platform. The study profiled the T cell repertoires of some 610 subjects by immunosequencing and related them to cytomegalovirus serostatus. Alongside the repertoire data, information on donor age, sex, ethnicity and CMV serostatus was compiled. Both class I and class II loci were covered by HLA typing, at four-digit resolution. To predict cytomegalovirus infection status, the study brought together high-throughput TCR immunosequencing, statistical association of individual TCRs with disease status, and machine learning. The genetic ancestry cluster associated with self-reported Caucasian donors included over 65% of the 350 to 500 genotyped donors. General findings and caveats noted by the study authors: Linkage disequilibrium might explain the correlated functional status among segregating V segments, but an unknown experimental factor could not be ruled out. A later genetic analysis reported fewer N-insertions in productive TCRs among donors in an Asian-associated ancestry cluster than the roughly 700-donor mean. In this cohort, only TCR beta chains were sequenced, and detectable features were limited by the absence of alpha or paired-chain data. Some IMGT-functional V segments, including TRBV6-2 and TRBV6-3, could not be told apart with the 87-base-pair reads, so those segments were excluded. In a later analysis, the rate of TCR association differed among HLA loci, with DRB1 alleles having the most associated TCRs and HLA-C alleles having the fewest. In vitro tests confirmed that three of the cytomegalovirus-associated TCR beta chains recognize cytomegalovirus antigens. The authors suggested that the approach could potentially be extended to other disease states and immunological phenotypes. Roughly uniform sequencing depth across donors was assumed in presence/absence analyses, although this assumption may not hold. In a later genetic analysis, a missense DCLRE1C variant was associated with V-gene and J-gene trimming of TCR beta chains, and the association was replicated in an independent cohort. The only immune exposure information available for the cohort was CMV serostatus. A further reported finding was that TCR beta sequences accurately predicted the HLA-A and HLA-B alleles for most subjects in the first cohort. Assigning TCR associations to individual alleles was difficult when HLA alleles, especially DR and DQ, strongly co-occurred. The earlier analysis of approximately 560 of the donors excluded roughly 17 rarely observed V segments, including chromosome 9 orphons, because counts were too low. HLA typing was unavailable for some donors at each locus, so association tests used only the typed subset. A later analysis found that most CMV-associated TCR beta chains appeared HLA-restricted, with HLA associations seemingly driven largely by CMV exposure. The study gave a list of about 170 TCR beta chains associated with cytomegalovirus. At a false discovery rate of 0.05, a later analysis linked roughly 17,000 TCR beta sequences to specific HLA alleles. In both the original and validation cohorts, the classifier was reported to diagnose cytomegalovirus status with high specificity and sensitivity. According to a later analysis, parvovirus B19, influenza, CMV and Epstein-Barr virus appeared linked to several top co-occurrence clusters. Most TCR sequences were seen in very few donors, while some public TCRs were found in many individuals. In a later analysis, HLA-associated TCR beta chains showed more clonal expansion and lower generation probabilities than non-associated chains that were equally common. In an earlier analysis of around 500 of the donors, most TCR beta V segments appeared in productive rearrangements about 87% or about 30% of the time, broadly matching IMGT annotations. A group of highly shared sequence variants was considered likely to be a technical artifact of the sequencing pipeline.

In total, about 650 healthy bone marrow donors made up the cohort. At the time of sampling, every cohort member was nominally healthy, though immune exposures that went unrecorded were likely present. The donor was CMV seropositive and belonged to the group of about 290 seropositive cohort members. Each donor provided a peripheral blood sample, and peripheral blood mononuclear cells were used for TCR beta sequencing. Genomic DNA was extracted from the blood cell samples with the Qiagen DNeasy Blood Extraction Kit. The library was made by the immunoSEQ multiplex PCR assay. For the multiplex PCR, a mixture combining 60 forward primers for TCR Vbeta segments and 13 reverse primers for TCR Jbeta segments was used. A multiplex PCR assay on genomic DNA amplified the CDR3 region of rearranged TCR beta genes. The amplified TCR beta libraries were sequenced on the Illumina HiSeq System as 87-base-pair reads. The authors processed their data as follows. A later analysis tallied approximately 87 million unique TCR beta chains across the 700 or so repertoires, and around 10 million of those chains were shared by two or more donors. A nearest-neighbor algorithm error-corrected the raw reads and collapsed the reads into unique sequences, merging closely related sequences to remove PCR and sequencing errors. V, D and J gene segments were assigned by aligning CDR3 sequences to IMGT reference sequences. Each retained sequence needed at least a six-nucleotide match to both a V gene segment and a J gene segment. Rearrangements were classified as productive when the CDR3 lacked stop codons and remained in frame with V and J, and all other rearrangements were classified as non-productive. Following IMGT convention, CDR3 was defined as the stretch from the second conserved V-encoded cysteine up to the conserved J-encoded phenylalanine. In an earlier analysis of just under 600 of the donors, sequences lacking an unambiguous match to a single V gene segment were excluded. In an earlier analysis of 587 of the donors, V segments were called functional above 56.7% productive rearrangements and were called segregating when the between-donor standard deviation exceeded 5%. A statistical classification framework was developed to diagnose cytomegalovirus status using the catalog of TCR beta chain sequences. In a later analysis, TCR nucleotide sequences were compared against IMGT/GENE-DB human TR gene sequences so that V and J genes could be assigned. In a later analysis, CDR3 sequences and most-parsimonious VDJ recombination scenarios were assigned using the TCRdist pipeline. In a later analysis, every TCR beta chain was defined by the combination of its CDR3 amino acid sequence and its V-gene family, and reads without a unique V-gene family were dropped. To address suspected cross-contamination and a sequencing artifact, a later analysis removed 450 to 700 highly shared, low-generation-probability nucleotide sequences. For each public chain, a later analysis derived a clonal expansion index from normalized ranks of inferred template counts within each repertoire. In a later analysis, generation probabilities were computed with a VDJ recombination model fitted to out-of-frame rearrangements, and the resulting probabilities were checked against IGoR. In a later analysis, TCR-TCR, TCR-HLA and TCR-CMV co-occurrence was scored with hypergeometric tests, and a repertoire-size bias correction was applied to TCR pairs. To estimate false discovery rates, a later analysis permuted the HLA or CMV assignments 20 times. In a later analysis, co-occurring TCRs were grouped using DBSCAN, with TCRdist sequence similarity added in when clustering inside HLA-allele-positive subsets. Co-occurrence clustering excluded repertoires with fewer than 30,000 or more than 120,000 public chains, plus five with anomalous nucleotide sharing. TCRdb holds this immuneACCESS table with in-frame rearrangements only. Some clones are missing; in checked studies, unresolved V genes explain under half, and the rest has no known cause. Clone size and V and J calls were adopted from that table, with D and trimming inferred from the DNA. For this sample there are roughly 190,000 clones; more than 75% appear just once. Roughly 14% of the sample belongs to the ten largest clones.

For this clone: The antigen it binds to is not known. No base qualities exist here, and no much larger clone lies one base off it.

CDR3 length: 13 amino acids, cysteine to phenylalanine. The sequence is cut down to CDR3 DNA, 39 bases in frame from base 1. Trimming costs V 3 bases and J 3 bases, and their ends lie 9 bases apart. Based on the germline V gene, the CDR1 and CDR2 sequences are SGHAT and FQNNGV. The receptor comes from a woman in her twenties or thirties in good health and CMV-seropositive. The chain joins TRBV11-2 to TRBJ2-7; the best D guess is TRBD1, with 6 bases matching. The sample consisted of PBMCs. The CDR3 reads CASSFQGLYEQYF. The nucleotide sequence reads TGTGCCAGCAGCTTTCAGGGGCTCTACGAGCAGTACTTC.